One and the same sample provided the 19 T cell receptor beta chains below, sequenced in a study of CD8 T cells in ankylosing spondylitis. TCRdb used MiXCR to reprocess the 5' RACE reads, holding one entry per CDR3 protein. The data contain about 360,000 distinct CDR3 sequences, around 20% of them singletons. The sequencing input was blood, either unsorted or a sorted T cell fraction (not recorded which). The receptors stem from a male donor with ankylosing spondylitis or in good health (not recorded which).

This clonotype was recorded a few times. The chain recombines TRBV27 with TRBJ2-1; D is undetermined. CDR3 size: 11 residues. V was trimmed by 1 base and J by 8 bases, leaving 3 bases between them. The germline V gene has CDR1 MNHEY and CDR2 SMNVEV (reference sequence). CDR3 loop: CASSLLYEQFF. CDR3 coding DNA: TGTGCCAGCAGTTTATTGTATGAGCAGTTCTTC.

This clonotype was seen a few times. The genes are TRBV3-1 and TRBJ2-7; 8 bases align to TRBD2. The germline gives CDR1 LGHDT, CDR2 YNNKEL (reference sequence). Trimming took 0 bases from V and 3 from J; bases not matched to a gene: 10. The CDR3 sequence is 17 residues long. The CDR3, as DNA: TGTGCCAGCAGCCAAGATAGGACCGGTCGGGGGGGCTACGAGCAGTACTTC. This codes for CASSQDRTGRGGYEQYF.

This CDR3 is CASSGGQEAEQFF. The DNA for the CDR3 is TGCGCCAGCAGCGGCGGACAGGAGGCTGAGCAGTTCTTC. V gene TRBV5-1 combines with J gene TRBJ2-1; TRBD1 aligns across 7 bases. Losses at the gene ends were 4 bases for V and 9 bases for J; bases not matched to a gene: 7. This CDR3 has 13 amino acids. Germline-derived CDR1 and CDR2 are SGHRS and YFSETQ. The full variable domain, its missing parts supplied by reference TRBV5-1 and TRBJ2-1, is KAGVTQTPRYLIKTRGQQVTLSCSPISGHRSVSWYQQTPGQGLQFLFEYFSETQRNKGNFPGRFSGRQFSNSRSEMNVSTLELGDSALYLCASSGGQEAEQFFGPGTRLTVL.

CDR3 in amino acids: CASSPEGGAFDEQYF. The CDR3 bases are TGTGCCAGCAGCCCCGAGGGGGGGGCGTTCGACGAGCAGTACTTC. The genes are TRBV3-1 and TRBJ2-7; D possibly corresponds to TRBD2 (7 bases). Trimming removed 4 bases from V and 5 bases from J, with 18 bases in between. The CDR3 is made up of 15 amino acids. From germline, CDR1 is LGHDT and CDR2 YNNKEL (reference sequence).

This clonotype was picked up a small number of times. The CDR3 DNA is TGTGCCAGCAGTCCCAGGCAATTTGAGCAGTTCTTC. Translated: CASSPRQFEQFF. This sequence joins TRBV12-3 or TRBV12-4 and TRBJ2-1, with D unresolved. The CDR3 totals 12 residues. The V gene lost 5 bases and the J gene lost 9 bases, with 11 bases spanning the gap.

This clonotype occurred a few times. The chain carries TRBV4-1 and TRBJ2-6, with 8 bases aligning to TRBD1. Trimming took 3 bases from V and 0 from J; bases not matched to a gene: 10. Germline V CDR1 and CDR2: MGHRA, YSYEKL. This CDR3 region has 19 residues. The DNA for the CDR3 is TGCGCCAGCAGCCAGAGTTTCAGGGGGCACACCTCTGGGGCCAACGTCCTGACTTTC. Amino acid sequence: CASSQSFRGHTSGANVLTF.

This clonotype was seen more than once but under ten times. The chain recombines TRBV3-1 with TRBJ2-1, with 12 bases identical to TRBD2. V was clipped by 0 bases and J by 13 bases; unmatched bases: 4. The CDR3 totals 14 residues. Looked up from germline, CDR1 is LGHDT and CDR2 is YNNKEL (reference sequence). CDR3: CASSQDGLAGPQFF. DNA for the CDR3: TGTGCCAGCAGCCAAGATGGACTAGCGGGACCCCAGTTCTTC.

This chain joins TRBV11-2 and TRBJ1-6, with D uncertain. CDR1 and CDR2 (germline): SGHAT, FQNNGV. Trimming stripped 2 bases from V and 0 bases from J, with 8 bases between. The CDR3 runs to 16 residues. The CDR3 DNA reads TGTGCCAGCAGCTTATTCCAGAGCTCCTATAATTCACCCCTCCACTTT. Its protein is CASSLFQSSYNSPLHF. The whole variable domain, remainder taken from reference TRBV11-2 and TRBJ1-6, is EAGVAQSPRYKIIEKRQSVAFWCNPISGHATLYWYQQILGQGPKLLIQFQNNGVVDDSQLPKDRFSAERLKGVDSTLKIQPAKLEDSAVYLCASSLFQSSYNSPLHFGNGTRLTVT.

V is TRBV11-2 and J is TRBJ2-7; D is perhaps TRBD1 or TRBD2 (5 bases each). The V and J ends lost 3 bases and 5 bases respectively, with 14 bases between them. Germline CDR1 SGHAT, CDR2 FQNNGV. CDR3 length: 14 residues. This chain's CDR3 is CASSFPGSLHEQYF. The CDR3 DNA reads as TGTGCCAGCAGCTTCCCAGGGAGTTTGCACGAGCAGTACTTC.

This clonotype was counted a few times. The chain has TRBV20-1 and TRBJ2-7, with 10 bases that match TRBD2. The CDR3 runs 14 residues. Trimming took 3 bases from V and 2 from J; bases not matched to a gene: 4. Germline CDR1 is DFQATT and CDR2 is SNEGSKA (reference sequence). DNA of the CDR3: TGCAGTGCTAGGGGGACTAGCGCAGCCTACGAGCAGTACTTC. As protein: CSARGTSAAYEQYF.

This clonotype was detected only a few times. The V call is TRBV28, the J call TRBJ2-5, with 8 nucleotides matching TRBD1. V was clipped by 1 base and J by 5 bases; unmatched bases: 9. The CDR3 contains 16 residues. Per the germline V gene, CDR1 is MDHEN and CDR2 is SYDVKM. CDR3 sequence reads: CASSLYYRGAGETQYF. The DNA for the CDR3 is TGTGCCAGCAGTTTATACTACAGGGGGGCCGGCGAGACCCAGTACTTC.

This clonotype has just a few counts. The rearrangement links TRBV12-3 or TRBV12-4 to TRBJ2-7; possible D gene TRBD1, 5 bases. Trimming took off 3 bases at V and 3 bases at J, with 12 bases between the two ends. This CDR3 has 14 residues. CDR3 region: CASSFGREGYEQYF. The CDR3 DNA is TGTGCCAGCAGTTTTGGCAGGGAAGGCTACGAGCAGTACTTC.

The genes are TRBV5-1 and TRBJ2-7; D gene unclear. The CDR3 loop spans 14 amino acids. Between the trimmed V and J ends, which lost 4 bases and 1 base, there was a span of 12 bases. CDR1 is SGHRS, CDR2 YFSETQ, per germline. DNA of the CDR3: TGCGCCAGCAGCGCACCCTCAGGATCCTACGAGCAGTACTTC. It translates to CASSAPSGSYEQYF.

The chain links TRBV2 to TRBJ2-1; D may be TRBD1 (6 bases). This CDR3 is built from 15 residues. Germline V lookup: CDR1 SNHLY, CDR2 FYNNEI. Deletions cut 5 bases from V and 0 bases from J, with 11 bases between. CDR3 sequence: CASSYRVFSYNEQFF. In DNA form, the CDR3 reads TGTGCCAGCAGTTACAGGGTCTTCTCCTACAATGAGCAGTTCTTC.

This clonotype was found a few times. The chain carries TRBV27 and TRBJ2-3; TRBD1 matches at 9 bases. This CDR3 comprises 15 residues. Germline V gene data show CDR1 as MNHEY and CDR2 as SMNVEV (reference sequence). V shed 6 bases, J shed 2 bases, and the junction held 6 bases outside the gene matches. CDR3 sequence reads: CASSFRDRDTDTQYF. The DNA for the CDR3 is TGTGCCAGCAGCTTCCGGGACAGGGACACAGATACGCAGTATTTT.

The chain joins TRBV12-3 or TRBV12-4 to TRBJ2-2, with 10 bases that match TRBD1. V lost 6 bases to trimming and J lost 3 bases; unmatched junction nucleotides: 1. This CDR3 is built from 14 residues. In DNA form, the CDR3 reads TGTGCCAGCAGAGGACAGGGGGACACCGGGGAGCTGTTTTTT. Its translation: CASRGQGDTGELFF.

This rearrangement joins TRBV11-2 to TRBJ2-7, with TRBD2 matching 8 bases. This CDR3 spans 16 amino acids. V lost 1 base and J lost 6; bases outside the gene matches: 11. Germline CDR1 reads SGHAT; CDR2 reads FQNNGV. The CDR3 loop is CASSLVGAGGPPEQYF. The CDR3 DNA sequence: TGTGCCAGCAGCTTAGTTGGGGCGGGGGGCCCTCCCGAGCAGTACTTC.

This clonotype appeared a few times. The gene calls are TRBV12-3 or TRBV12-4 and TRBJ2-7, with a possible D match to TRBD2 (7 bases). Between the trimmed V and J ends, which lost 5 bases and 2 bases, there was a span of 19 bases. The CDR3 spans 16 residues. CDR3 sequence (DNA): TGTGCCAGCAGTCCGCCGGGGGGCGGGGGTCCCTACGAGCAGTACTTC. It is translated as CASSPPGGGGPYEQYF.

The table lists this clonotype with a few counts. The V call is TRBV4-1, the J call TRBJ2-5, with D possibly matching TRBD2 (6 bases). In germline, CDR1 is MGHRA, CDR2 YSYEKL. The CDR3 is made up of 15 amino acids. With 0 bases removed from V and 9 bases from J, the gap between germline ends came to 17 bases. This CDR3 is CASSQDLGDSAAQYF. CDR3 DNA sequence: TGCGCCAGCAGCCAAGATCTAGGGGACTCAGCGGCCCAGTACTTC.